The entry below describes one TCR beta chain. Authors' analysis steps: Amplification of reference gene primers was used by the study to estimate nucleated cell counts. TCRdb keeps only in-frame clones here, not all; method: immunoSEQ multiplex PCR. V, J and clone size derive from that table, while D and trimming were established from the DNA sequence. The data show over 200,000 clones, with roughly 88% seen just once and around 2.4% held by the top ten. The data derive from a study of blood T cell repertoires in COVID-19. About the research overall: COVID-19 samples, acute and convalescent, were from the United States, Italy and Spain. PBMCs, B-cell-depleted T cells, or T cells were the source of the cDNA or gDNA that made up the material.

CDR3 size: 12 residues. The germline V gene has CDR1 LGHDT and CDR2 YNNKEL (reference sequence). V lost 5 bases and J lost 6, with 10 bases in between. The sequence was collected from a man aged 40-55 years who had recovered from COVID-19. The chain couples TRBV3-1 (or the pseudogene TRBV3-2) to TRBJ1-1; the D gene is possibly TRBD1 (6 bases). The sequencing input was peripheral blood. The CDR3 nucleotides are TGTGCCAGCAGCGGTAACAGGGCTGAAGCTTTCTTT. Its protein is CASSGNRAEAFF.